Listed here is a single T cell receptor (beta chain). As yet, its antigen is unknown. The data stem from a study of T cell responses to AZD1222 COVID-19 vaccine. The wider study: It was second doses at about 4 or about 12 weeks that were pooled.

Sequencing was performed with immunoSEQ multiplex PCR; in TCRdb, only in-frame clones are kept and a portion is missing. The data show 150,000 to 200,000 clones, less than 90% seen once. General study results and limits: AZD1222 recipients seropositive at baseline numbered only six. The donor cohort was predominantly white British with a female majority, and clonal diversity may have been underestimated.

V was trimmed by 5 bases and J by 4 bases, leaving 19 bases between them. The CDR3 contains 15 residues. This chain joins TRBV5-3 and TRBJ2-7; D remains ambiguous. TRBV5-3 is marked as an open reading frame, function uncertain. Sequenced material: peripheral blood, taken on day 0 of AZD1222 vaccination. This sequence originates from an adult in good health. CDR3 protein: CARRSPRSDLYEQYF. The CDR3 bases are TGTGCCAGAAGATCCCCCCGATCGGACCTGTACGAGCAGTACTTC.